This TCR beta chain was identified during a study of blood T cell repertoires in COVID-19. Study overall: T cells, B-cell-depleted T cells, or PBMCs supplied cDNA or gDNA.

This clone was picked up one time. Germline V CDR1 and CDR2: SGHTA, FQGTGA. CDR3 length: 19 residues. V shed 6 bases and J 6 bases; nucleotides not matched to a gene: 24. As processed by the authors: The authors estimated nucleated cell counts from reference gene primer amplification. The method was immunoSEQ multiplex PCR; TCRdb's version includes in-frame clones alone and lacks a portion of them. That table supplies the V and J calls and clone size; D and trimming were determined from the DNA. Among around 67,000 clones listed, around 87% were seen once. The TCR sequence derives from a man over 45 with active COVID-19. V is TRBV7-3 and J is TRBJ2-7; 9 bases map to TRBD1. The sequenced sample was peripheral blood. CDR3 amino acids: CASRLLCGQGHAKAAEQYF. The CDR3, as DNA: TGTGCCAGCAGACTACTCTGTGGACAGGGGCACGCTAAAGCAGCCGAGCAGTACTTC.